This TCR beta chain comes out of a study of cytomegalovirus exposure and HLA in healthy donors. Study-level findings and limits: A later analysis linked a missense DCLRE1C variant to TCR beta V- and J-gene trimming. Presence/absence analysis assumed near-uniform sequencing depth across donors. Sequencing likely produced, as an artifact, a cluster of highly shared sequence variants.

Remarks on this clone: Its antigen remains unidentified.

CDR3 length: 15 residues. V was cut by 3 bases and J by 1 base, with 13 bases left in between. The V gene's germline CDR1 is SGDLS and CDR2 YYNGEE. Each donor was nominally healthy when sampled (though unrecorded immune exposures were likely). The PCR made use of 60 Vbeta and 13 Jbeta primers. Data came from immunoSEQ multiplex PCR; TCRdb stores just in-frame clones and leaves some out. Its table lists about 35,000 clones. The sequenced sample was PBMCs. This chain joins TRBV9 and TRBJ1-1; D call uncertain. The source is a woman between 35 and 50 years old in good health and CMV-seropositive. The CDR3 spells CASSASRTPNTEAFF. In nucleotides, the CDR3 is TGTGCCAGCAGCGCCTCACGGACTCCGAACACTGAAGCTTTCTTT.